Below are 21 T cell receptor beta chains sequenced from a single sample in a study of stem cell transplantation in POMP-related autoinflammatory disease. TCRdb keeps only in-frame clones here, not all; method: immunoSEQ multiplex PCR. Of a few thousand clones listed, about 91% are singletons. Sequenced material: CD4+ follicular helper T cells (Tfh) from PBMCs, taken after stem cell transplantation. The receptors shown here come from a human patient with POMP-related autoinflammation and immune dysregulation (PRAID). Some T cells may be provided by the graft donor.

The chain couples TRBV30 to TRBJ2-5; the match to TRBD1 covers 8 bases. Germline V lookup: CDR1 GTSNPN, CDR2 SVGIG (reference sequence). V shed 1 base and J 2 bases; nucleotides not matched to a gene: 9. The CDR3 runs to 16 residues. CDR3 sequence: CAWSGRGHQGQETQYF. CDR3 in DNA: TGTGCCTGGAGTGGCAGGGGGCATCAGGGTCAAGAGACCCAGTACTTC.

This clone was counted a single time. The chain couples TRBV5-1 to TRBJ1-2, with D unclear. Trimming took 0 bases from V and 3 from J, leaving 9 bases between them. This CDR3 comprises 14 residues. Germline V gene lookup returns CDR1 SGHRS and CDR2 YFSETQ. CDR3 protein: CASSLGGSDYGYTF. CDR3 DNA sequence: TGCGCCAGCAGCTTGGGTGGGAGTGACTATGGCTACACCTTC.

CDR3 in DNA: TGTGCCAGCAGCTTAGGAACAGGGGGCGGCGAGCAGTACGTC. Its translation is CASSLGTGGGEQYV. The rearrangement joins TRBV7-8 to TRBJ2-7; TRBD1 aligns across 9 bases. The germline V gene encodes CDR1 SGHVS and CDR2 FQNEAQ. With V trimmed by 1 base and J by 6 bases, 4 bases remained unmatched. The CDR3 sequence is 14 residues long.

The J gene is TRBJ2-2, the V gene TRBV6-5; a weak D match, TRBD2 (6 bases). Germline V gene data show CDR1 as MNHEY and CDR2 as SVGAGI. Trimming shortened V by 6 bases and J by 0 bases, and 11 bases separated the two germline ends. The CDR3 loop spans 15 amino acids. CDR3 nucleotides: TGTGCCAGCAGACATAGCGGCCCGAACACCGGGGAGCTGTTTTTT. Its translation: CASRHSGPNTGELFF.

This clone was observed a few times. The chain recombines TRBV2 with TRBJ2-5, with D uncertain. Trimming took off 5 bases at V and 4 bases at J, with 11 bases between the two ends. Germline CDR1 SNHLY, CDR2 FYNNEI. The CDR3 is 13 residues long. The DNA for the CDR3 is TGTGCCAGCAGTCCCCAATGGCCAGAGACCCAGTACTTC. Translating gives CASSPQWPETQYF.

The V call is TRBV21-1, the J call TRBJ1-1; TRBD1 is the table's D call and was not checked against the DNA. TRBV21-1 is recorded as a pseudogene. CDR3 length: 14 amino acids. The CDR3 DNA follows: TGTGCCAGCAGGACAGGGGTCATGAACACTGAAGCTTTCTTT. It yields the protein CASRTGVMNTEAFF.

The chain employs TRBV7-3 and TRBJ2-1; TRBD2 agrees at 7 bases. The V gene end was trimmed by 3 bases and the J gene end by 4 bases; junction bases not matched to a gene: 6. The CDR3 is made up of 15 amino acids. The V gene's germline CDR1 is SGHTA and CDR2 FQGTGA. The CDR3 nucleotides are TGTGCCAGCAGCTTGGGTAGCGGGTATTACAATGAGCAGTTCTTC. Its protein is CASSLGSGYYNEQFF.

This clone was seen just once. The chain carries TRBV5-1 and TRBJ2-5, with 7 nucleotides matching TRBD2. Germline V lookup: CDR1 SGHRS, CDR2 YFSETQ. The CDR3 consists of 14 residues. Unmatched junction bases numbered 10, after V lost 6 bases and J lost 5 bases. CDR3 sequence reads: CASKGASGRETQYF. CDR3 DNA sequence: TGCGCCAGCAAAGGGGCTAGCGGAAGGGAGACCCAGTACTTC.

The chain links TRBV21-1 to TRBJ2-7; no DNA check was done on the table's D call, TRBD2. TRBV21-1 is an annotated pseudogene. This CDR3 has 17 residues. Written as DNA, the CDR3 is TGTGCCAGCATGTGGGGACTAGAAGGCCCTTACTCCTACGAGCAGTACTTC. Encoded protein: CASMWGLEGPYSYEQYF.

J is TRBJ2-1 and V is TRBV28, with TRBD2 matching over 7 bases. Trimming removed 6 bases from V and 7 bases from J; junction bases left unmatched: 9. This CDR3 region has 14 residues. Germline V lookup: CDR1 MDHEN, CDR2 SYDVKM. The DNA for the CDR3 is TGTGCCAGCAGCAATGCGGGAGCTCGGAATGAGCAGTTCTTC. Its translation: CASSNAGARNEQFF.

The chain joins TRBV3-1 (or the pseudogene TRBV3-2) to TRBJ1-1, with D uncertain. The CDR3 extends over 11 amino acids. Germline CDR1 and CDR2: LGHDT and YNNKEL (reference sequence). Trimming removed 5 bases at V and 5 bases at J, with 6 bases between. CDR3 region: CASSFATEAFF. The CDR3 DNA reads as TGTGCCAGCAGCTTCGCGACTGAAGCTTTCTTT.

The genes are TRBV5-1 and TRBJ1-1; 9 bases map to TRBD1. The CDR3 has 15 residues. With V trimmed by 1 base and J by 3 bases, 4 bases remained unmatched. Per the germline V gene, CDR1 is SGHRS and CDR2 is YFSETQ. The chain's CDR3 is CASSLKQGADTEAFF. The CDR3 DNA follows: TGCGCCAGCAGCTTGAAACAGGGGGCTGACACTGAAGCTTTCTTT.

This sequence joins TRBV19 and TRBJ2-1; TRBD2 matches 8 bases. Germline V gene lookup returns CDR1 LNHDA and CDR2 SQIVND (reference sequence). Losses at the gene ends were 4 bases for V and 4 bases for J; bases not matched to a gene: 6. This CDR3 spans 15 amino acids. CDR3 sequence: CASSKLAALYNEQFF. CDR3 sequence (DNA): TGTGCCAGTAGTAAACTAGCGGCATTATACAATGAGCAGTTCTTC.

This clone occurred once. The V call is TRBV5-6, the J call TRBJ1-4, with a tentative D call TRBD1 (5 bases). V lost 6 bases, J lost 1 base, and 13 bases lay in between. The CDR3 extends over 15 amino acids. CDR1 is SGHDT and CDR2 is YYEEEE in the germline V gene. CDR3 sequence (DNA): TGTGCCAGCACAAGACCCGACAGAACTAATGAAAAACTGTTTTTT. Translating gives CASTRPDRTNEKLFF.

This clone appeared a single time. The CDR3 sequence: CAISVDSSYNSPLHF. CDR3 DNA sequence: TGTGCCATCAGTGTGGACAGCTCCTATAATTCACCCCTCCACTTT. The rearrangement uses TRBV10-3 and TRBJ1-6; D is perhaps TRBD1 (6 bases). This CDR3 has 15 residues. Deletions cut 4 bases from V and 0 bases from J, with 7 bases between. Germline CDR1 is ENHRY and CDR2 is SYGVKD.

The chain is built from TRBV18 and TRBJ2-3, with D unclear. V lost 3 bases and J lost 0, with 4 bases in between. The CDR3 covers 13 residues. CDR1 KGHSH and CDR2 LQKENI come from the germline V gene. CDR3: CASSPQSTDTQYF. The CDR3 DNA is TGTGCCAGCTCACCTCAAAGCACAGATACGCAGTATTTT.

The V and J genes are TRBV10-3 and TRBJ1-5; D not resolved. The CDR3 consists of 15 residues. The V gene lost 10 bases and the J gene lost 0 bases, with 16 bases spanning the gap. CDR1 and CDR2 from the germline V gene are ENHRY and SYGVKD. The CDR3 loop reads CATKEVGNSNQPQHF. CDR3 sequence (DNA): TGTGCCACCAAAGAGGTGGGGAATAGCAATCAGCCCCAGCATTTT.

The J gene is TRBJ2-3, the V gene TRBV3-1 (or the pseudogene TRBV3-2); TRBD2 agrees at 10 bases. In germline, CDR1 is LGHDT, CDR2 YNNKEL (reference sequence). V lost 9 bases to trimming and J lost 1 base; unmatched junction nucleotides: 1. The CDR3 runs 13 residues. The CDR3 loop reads CASSGGRTDTQYF. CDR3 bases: TGTGCCAGTAGCGGGGGGCGCACAGATACGCAGTATTTT.

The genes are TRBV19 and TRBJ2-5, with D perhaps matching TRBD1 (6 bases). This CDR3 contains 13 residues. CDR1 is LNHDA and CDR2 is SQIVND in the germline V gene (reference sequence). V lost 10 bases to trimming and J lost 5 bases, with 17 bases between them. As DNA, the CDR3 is TGTGCCACCCGTAGGACAGCCGGGGAGACCCAGTACTTC. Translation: CATRRTAGETQYF.

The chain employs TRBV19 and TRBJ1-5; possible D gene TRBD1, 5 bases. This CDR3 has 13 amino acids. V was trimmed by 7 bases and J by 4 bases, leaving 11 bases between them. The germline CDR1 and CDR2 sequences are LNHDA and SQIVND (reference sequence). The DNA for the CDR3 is TGTGCCAGTAAAGGGACGGGGAATCAGCCCCAGCATTTT. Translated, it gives CASKGTGNQPQHF.

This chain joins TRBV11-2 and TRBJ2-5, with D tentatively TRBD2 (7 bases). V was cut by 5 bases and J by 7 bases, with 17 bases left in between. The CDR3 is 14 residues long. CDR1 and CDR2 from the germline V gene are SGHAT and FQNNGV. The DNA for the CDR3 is TGTGCCAGCAGCCAAAGGGGGGGGTCGGGGACCCAGTACTTC. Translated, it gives CASSQRGGSGTQYF.